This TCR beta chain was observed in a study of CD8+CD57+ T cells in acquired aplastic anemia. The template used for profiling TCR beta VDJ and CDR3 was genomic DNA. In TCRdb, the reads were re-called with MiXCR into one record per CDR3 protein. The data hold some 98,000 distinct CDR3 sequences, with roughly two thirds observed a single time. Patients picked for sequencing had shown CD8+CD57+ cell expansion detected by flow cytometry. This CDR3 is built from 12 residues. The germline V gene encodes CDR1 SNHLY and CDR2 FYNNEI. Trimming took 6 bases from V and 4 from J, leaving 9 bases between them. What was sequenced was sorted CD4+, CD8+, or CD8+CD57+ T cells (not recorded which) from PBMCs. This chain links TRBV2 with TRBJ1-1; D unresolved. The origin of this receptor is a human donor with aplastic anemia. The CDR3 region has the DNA TGTGCCAGCAGCTTAGACACCACTGAAGCTTTCTTT. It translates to CASSLDTTEAFF.